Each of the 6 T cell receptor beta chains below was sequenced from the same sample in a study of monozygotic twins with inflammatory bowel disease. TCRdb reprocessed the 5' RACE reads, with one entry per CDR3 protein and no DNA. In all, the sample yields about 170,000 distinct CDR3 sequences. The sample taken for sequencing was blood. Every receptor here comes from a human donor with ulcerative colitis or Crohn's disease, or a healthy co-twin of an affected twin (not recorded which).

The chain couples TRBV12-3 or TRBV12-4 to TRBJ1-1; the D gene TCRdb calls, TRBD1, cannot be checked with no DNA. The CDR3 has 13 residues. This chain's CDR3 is CASSFGTLTEAFF.

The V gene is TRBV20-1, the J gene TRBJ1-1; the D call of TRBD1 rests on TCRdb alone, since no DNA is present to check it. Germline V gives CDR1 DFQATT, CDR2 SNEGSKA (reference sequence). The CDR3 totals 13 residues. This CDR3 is CSASVQGMTEAFF.

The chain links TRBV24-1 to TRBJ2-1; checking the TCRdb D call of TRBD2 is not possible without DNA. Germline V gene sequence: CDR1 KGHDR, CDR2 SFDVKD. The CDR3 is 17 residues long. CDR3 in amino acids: CATSDSTSGSYYNEQFF.

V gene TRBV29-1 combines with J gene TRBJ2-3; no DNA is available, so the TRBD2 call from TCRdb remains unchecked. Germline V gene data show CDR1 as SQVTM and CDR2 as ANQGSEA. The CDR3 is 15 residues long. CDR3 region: CSVESTSGILDTQYF.

The CDR3 loop is CASGSVQETQYF. V usage is TRBV6-2 or TRBV6-3 and J usage is TRBJ2-5. CDR3 length: 12 amino acids. Germline V CDR1 and CDR2: MNHEY, SVGEGT.

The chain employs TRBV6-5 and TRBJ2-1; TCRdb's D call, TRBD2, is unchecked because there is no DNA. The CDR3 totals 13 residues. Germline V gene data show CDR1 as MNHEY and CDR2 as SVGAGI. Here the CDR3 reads CASSYGSGREQFF.